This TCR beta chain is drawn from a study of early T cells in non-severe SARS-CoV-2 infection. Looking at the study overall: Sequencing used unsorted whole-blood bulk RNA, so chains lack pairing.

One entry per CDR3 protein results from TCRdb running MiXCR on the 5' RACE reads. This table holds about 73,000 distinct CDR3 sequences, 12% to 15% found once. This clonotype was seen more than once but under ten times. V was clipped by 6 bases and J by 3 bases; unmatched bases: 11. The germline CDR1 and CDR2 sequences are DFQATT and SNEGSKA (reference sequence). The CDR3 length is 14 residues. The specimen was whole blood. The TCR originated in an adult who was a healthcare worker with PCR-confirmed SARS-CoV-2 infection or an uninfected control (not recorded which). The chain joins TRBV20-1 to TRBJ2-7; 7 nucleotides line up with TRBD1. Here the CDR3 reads CSARARTGLYEQYF. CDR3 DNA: TGCAGTGCAAGGGCCCGGACAGGCCTCTACGAGCAGTACTTC.